Listed here is a single TCR beta chain. There is no known antigen for this receptor. Per-base quality was not reported, and no clone a single base away is much larger than it. Library preparation used the immunoSEQ multiplex PCR assay. RNA was extracted from all samples and reverse transcribed into cDNA as template for TCR sequencing. SuperScript III was used for first-strand cDNA synthesis, primed with a 2:1 mix of oligo-dT and random hexamers. A synthetic immune receptor repertoire was used to assess amplification bias, and residual bias was removed computationally. As for the original processing: Raw reads were preprocessed to remove errors, and CDR3 was defined by IMGT conventions from the conserved cysteine to phenylalanine. Clonality was calculated as 1 minus Shannon entropy normalized by log2 of the number of productive unique TCRs. Scalp TCRbeta sequences were cross-referenced with sorted blood CD4 and CD8 repertoires so that the CD4 or CD8 identity of scalp clones could be inferred. TCRdb carries this immuneACCESS record with in-frame sequences only. Its versions omit some clonotypes, under half of them owing to an unresolved V gene in the studies checked, with the rest unexplained. That table is the source of V, J and clone size, and D and trimming were worked out from the DNA. The sample table shows about 100,000 clones, and around 83% are seen once. The ten largest clones represent around 25% of the sample.

This specimen belongs to a study of CD8+ T cells in alopecia areata (dated by TCRdb to the late 2010s). For context, the study as a whole: The treated patients, all with moderate-to-severe alopecia areata, were enrolled in an open-label pilot trial of oral tofacitinib given at 5 to 10 mg twice daily. Clonality in the scalp was compared among normal scalp (n=4), patchy alopecia areata scalp (n=8), and alopecia totalis/universalis scalp (n=8). RNA was extracted with the PAXgene miRNA kit for fixed scalp, the miRNeasy kit for PBMCs, and the RNeasy kit for mouse skin. Tofacitinib-treated patients had biopsies at baseline and at 4 and 24 weeks of treatment, with a later scalp biopsy in several patients. For the treated patients, the SALT score, which quantifies what percentage of scalp surface area is affected, served as the measure of disease severity. Scalp tissue and sorted CD4+ and CD8+ peripheral blood T cells from patchy and totalis/universalis alopecia areata patients and from healthy controls were covered by human TCRbeta sequencing. Patients received tofacitinib for 6 to 18 months and were then followed off drug for 6 months to check for delayed response and recurrence. TCRbeta CDR3 regions were amplified by immunoSEQ multiplex PCR using 35 Vbeta forward and 13 Jbeta reverse primers. High-throughput TCRbeta sequencing was used to examine T cell clonal expansion in alopecia areata in both the C3H/HeJ mouse model and human patients. The research as a whole found: Shared TCR sequences between patients were less evident than in mice, which may be partly attributable to HLA diversity in the patient population. Resident alphabeta T cells in normal human skin are also sequenced, complicating scalp TCR repertoire analysis, unlike mouse skin dominated by gammadelta T cells. Because the treated cohort was small and had just a single nonresponder, larger studies are needed to establish links between baseline CD8+ expansion and response. Lesional scalp, especially in alopecia totalis/universalis, showed higher clonality and more expanded CD8+ clones than normal scalp, suggesting antigenic drive. During tofacitinib treatment, many expanded lesional clones remained in scalp and blood, and this persistence may partly explain relapse after treatment is stopped. With tofacitinib, both scalp clonality and the number of expanded CD8+ clones among the top 100 scalp clones went down significantly.

The label giving this sample's time point can be read as: roughly 24 weeks on oral tofacitinib. The treatment or condition label on this specimen signifies: oral pan-JAK inhibitor, 5-10 mg twice daily. From alopecia areata patients, peripheral blood was collected along with lesional scalp punch biopsies. PBMCs were isolated by density centrifugation and stained for CD3, CD4 and CD8, after which CD4+ and CD8+ T cells were sorted on a FACSAria. The CDR3 goes from the cysteine to the phenylalanine over 19 residues. The read is trimmed to its CDR3 DNA, 57 bases read in frame from base 1. After removal of 7 bases from V and 3 bases from J, the junction retains 24 bases not matched to a gene. CDR1 and CDR2 (SGHDT, YYEEEE) derive from the germline V gene.

The TCR originated in a human donor with alopecia areata. The source was CD8+ T cells sorted from blood, collected at week 24, from a patient treated with tofacitinib. Recombination joined TRBV5-6 with TRBJ1-2; the junction holds 7 bases that match TRBD1. The CDR3 corresponds to CASLGDGQEKRTSHYGYTF. The DNA sequence reads TGTGCCAGCTTGGGGGACGGACAGGAGAAACGTACCAGTCACTATGGCTACACCTTC.